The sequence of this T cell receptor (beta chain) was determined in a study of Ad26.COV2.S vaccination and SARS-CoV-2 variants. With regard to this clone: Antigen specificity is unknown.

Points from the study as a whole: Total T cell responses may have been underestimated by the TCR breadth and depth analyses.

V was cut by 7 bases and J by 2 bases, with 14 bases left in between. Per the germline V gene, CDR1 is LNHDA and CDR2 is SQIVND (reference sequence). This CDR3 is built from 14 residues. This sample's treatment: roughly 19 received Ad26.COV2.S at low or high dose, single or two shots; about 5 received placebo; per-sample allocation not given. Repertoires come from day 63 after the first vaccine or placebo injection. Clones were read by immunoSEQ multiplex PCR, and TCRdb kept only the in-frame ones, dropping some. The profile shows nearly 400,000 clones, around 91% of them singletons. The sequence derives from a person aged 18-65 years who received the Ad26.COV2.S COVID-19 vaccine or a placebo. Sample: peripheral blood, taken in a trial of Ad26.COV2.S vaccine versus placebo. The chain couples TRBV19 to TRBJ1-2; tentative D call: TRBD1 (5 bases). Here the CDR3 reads CASKIPGRNYGYTF. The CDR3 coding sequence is TGTGCCAGTAAGATTCCGGGACGGAACTATGGCTACACCTTC. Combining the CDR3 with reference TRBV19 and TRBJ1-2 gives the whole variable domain DGGITQSPKYLFRKEGQNVTLSCEQNLNHDAMYWYRQDPGQGLRLIYYSQIVNDFQKGDIAEGYSVSREKKESFPLTVTSAQKNPTAFYLCASKIPGRNYGYTFGSGTRLTVV.